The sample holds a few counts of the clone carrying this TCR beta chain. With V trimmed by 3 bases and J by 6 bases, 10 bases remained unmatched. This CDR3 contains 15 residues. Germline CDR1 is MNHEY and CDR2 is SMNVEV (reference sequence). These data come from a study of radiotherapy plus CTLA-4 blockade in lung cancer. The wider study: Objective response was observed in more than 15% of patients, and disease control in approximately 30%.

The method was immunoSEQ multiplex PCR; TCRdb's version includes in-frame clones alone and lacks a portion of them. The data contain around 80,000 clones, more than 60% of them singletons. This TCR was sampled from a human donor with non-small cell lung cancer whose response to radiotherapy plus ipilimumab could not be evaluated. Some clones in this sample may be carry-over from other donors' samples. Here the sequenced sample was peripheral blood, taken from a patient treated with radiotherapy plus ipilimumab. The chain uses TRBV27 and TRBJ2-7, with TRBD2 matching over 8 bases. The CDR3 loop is CASSFFSGLDGEQYF. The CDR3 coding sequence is TGTGCCAGCAGTTTCTTTTCGGGACTAGATGGCGAGCAGTACTTC.